A single TCR beta chain is shown here with its context. This CDR3 has 14 residues. Germline V lookup: CDR1 SGHAT, CDR2 FQNNGV. The V end lost 5 bases, the J end lost 4 bases, and 15 bases lay between the germline ends. These data are taken from a study of cytomegalovirus exposure and HLA in healthy donors. PCR employed 60 Vbeta and 13 Jbeta primers. The method was immunoSEQ multiplex PCR; TCRdb's version includes in-frame clones alone and lacks a portion of them. Among approximately 140,000 clones listed, 70% to 85% were seen once. The chain is built from TRBV11-2 and TRBJ2-7, with D unresolved. The sample was PBMCs. This TCR came from a man between 35 and 55 years old in good health and CMV-seropositive. This CDR3 is CASSPQYIVYEQYF. CDR3 DNA: TGTGCCAGCAGCCCGCAATACATCGTTTACGAGCAGTACTTC.